This T cell receptor beta chain was retrieved from a study of blood T cell repertoires in COVID-19. About the research overall: Samples of COVID-19 (acute and convalescent) were obtained from the United States, Italy and Spain. PBMCs, B-cell-depleted T cells, or T cells provided the cDNA or gDNA that made up the material.

Trimming took 2 bases from V and 4 from J, leaving 15 bases between them. Germline values: CDR1 GTSNPN, CDR2 SVGIG (reference sequence). This CDR3 has 15 residues. Original data processing: Nucleated cell number was recorded as an estimate derived from reference gene primer amplification. Generated by immunoSEQ multiplex PCR, the TCRdb table keeps only in-frame clones and is missing some. V, J and clone size are taken as reported in that table, and D and trimming were inferred from the DNA itself. This sample has over 150,000 clones, with approximately 87% found just once. This TCR was recovered from a man aged 65-85 years with active or convalescent COVID-19. The sequenced sample was peripheral blood. The chain is built from TRBV30 and TRBJ2-1, with D perhaps TRBD1 (6 bases). CDR3 in DNA: TGTGCCTGGAGTCCCCGGGACATTTCTTACAATGAGCAGTTCTTC. Amino acids: CAWSPRDISYNEQFF.